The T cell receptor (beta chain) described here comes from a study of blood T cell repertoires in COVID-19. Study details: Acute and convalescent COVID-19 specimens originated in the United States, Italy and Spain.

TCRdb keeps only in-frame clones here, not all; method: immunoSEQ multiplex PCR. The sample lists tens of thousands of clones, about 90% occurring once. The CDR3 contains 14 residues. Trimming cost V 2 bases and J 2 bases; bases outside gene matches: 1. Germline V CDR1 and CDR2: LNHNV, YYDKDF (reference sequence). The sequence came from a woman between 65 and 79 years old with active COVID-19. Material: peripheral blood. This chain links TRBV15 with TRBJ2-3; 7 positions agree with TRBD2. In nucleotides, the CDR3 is TGTGCCACCAGCAGACTAGCGGACACAGATACGCAGTATTTT. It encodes CATSRLADTDTQYF. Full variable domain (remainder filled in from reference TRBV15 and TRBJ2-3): DAMVIQNPRYQVTQFGKPVTLSCSQTLNHNVMYWYQQKSSQAPKLLFHYYDKDFNNEADTPDNFQSRRPNTSFCFLDIRSPGLGDTAMYLCATSRLADTDTQYFGPGTRLTVL.